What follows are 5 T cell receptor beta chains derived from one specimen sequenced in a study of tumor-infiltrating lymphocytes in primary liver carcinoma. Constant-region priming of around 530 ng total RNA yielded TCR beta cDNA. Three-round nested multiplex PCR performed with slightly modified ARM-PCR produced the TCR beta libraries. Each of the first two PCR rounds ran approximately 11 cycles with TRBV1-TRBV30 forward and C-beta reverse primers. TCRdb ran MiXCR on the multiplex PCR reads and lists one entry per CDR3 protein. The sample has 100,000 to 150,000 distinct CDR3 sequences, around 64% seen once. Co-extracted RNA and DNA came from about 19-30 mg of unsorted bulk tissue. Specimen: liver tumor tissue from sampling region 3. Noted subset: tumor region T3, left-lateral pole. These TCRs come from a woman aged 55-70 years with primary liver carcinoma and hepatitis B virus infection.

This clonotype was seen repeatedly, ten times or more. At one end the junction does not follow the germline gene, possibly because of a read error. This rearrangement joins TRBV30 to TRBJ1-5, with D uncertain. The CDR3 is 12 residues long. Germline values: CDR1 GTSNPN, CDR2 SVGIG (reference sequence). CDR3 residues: CAWSVGNQPQHF. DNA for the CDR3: TGTGCCTGGAGTGTGGGCAACCAGCCCCAGCATTTT.

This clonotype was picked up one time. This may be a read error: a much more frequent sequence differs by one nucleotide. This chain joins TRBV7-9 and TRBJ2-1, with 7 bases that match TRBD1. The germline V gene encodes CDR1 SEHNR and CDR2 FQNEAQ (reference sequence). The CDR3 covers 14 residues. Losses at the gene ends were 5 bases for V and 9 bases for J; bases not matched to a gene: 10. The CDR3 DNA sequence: TGTGCCAGCAGCCAAGGGGACAGACACAGTGAGCAGTTCTTC. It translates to CASSQGDRHSEQFF.

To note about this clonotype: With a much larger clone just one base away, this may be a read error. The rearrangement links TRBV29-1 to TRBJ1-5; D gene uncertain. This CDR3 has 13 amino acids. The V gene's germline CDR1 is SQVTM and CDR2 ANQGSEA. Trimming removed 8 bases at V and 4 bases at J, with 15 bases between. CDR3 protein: CSTQVTSNQPQHF. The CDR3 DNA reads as TGCAGCACGCAGGTTACTTCTAATCAGCCCCAGCATTTT.

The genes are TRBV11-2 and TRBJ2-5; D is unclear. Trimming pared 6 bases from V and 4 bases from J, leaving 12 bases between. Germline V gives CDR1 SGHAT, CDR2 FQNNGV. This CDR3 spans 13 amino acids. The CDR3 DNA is TGTGCCAGCAGTCACGGACCAGGAGAGACCCAGTACTTC. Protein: CASSHGPGETQYF.

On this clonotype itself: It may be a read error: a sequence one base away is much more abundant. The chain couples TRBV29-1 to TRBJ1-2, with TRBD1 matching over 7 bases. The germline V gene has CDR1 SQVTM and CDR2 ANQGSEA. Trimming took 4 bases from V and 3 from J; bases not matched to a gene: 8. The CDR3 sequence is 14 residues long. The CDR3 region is CSVVETGTDYGYTF. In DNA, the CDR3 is TGCAGCGTTGTAGAGACAGGGACCGACTATGGCTACACCTTC.